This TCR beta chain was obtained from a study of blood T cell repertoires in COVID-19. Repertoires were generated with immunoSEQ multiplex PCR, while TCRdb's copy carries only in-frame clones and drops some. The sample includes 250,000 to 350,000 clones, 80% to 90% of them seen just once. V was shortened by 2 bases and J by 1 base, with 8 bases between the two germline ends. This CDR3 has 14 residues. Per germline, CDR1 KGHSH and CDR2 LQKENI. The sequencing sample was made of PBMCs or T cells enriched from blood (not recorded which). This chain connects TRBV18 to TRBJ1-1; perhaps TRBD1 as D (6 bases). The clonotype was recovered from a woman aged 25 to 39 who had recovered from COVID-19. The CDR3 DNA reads TGTGCCAGCTCACCAGGGGGCAGGAACACTGAAGCTTTCTTT. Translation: CASSPGGRNTEAFF.